The 5 T cell receptor beta chains reported below all come from one sample, sequenced in a study of beta chain features in type 1 diabetes. Expressed TCRB transcripts were sequenced, since all the RNA that had been isolated was reverse transcribed. Using immunoSEQ multiplex PCR, the repertoire was profiled, and TCRdb retains in-frame clones only, with some absent. The table records 200,000 to 250,000 clones, 9% to 10% of them present only once. The specimen was naive CD4+ T cells from blood. Source of these receptors: a woman aged 18-29 years in good health.

CDR3 loop: CASSQEDLADRGKTEAFF. The CDR3, as DNA: TGTGCCAGCAGCCAAGAAGACCTTGCCGACAGGGGGAAGACTGAAGCTTTCTTT. The rearrangement joins TRBV4-2 to TRBJ1-1, with 9 bases aligning to TRBD1. V lost 0 bases to trimming and J lost 5 bases; unmatched junction nucleotides: 13. This CDR3 comprises 18 residues. Germline V gene data show CDR1 as LGHNA and CDR2 as YNFKEQ.

In its sample, this clone was seen a few times. The chain recombines TRBV28 with TRBJ2-7, with TRBD1 matching over 11 bases. V shed 4 bases, J shed 3 bases, and the junction held 5 bases outside the gene matches. CDR1 and CDR2 (germline): MDHEN, SYDVKM. This CDR3 comprises 15 residues. In nucleotides, the CDR3 is TGTGCCAGCAGTTCCGGACAGGGGGCGAACTACGAGCAGTACTTC. As protein: CASSSGQGANYEQYF.

This clone was detected a few times. This chain uses TRBV6-6 with TRBJ1-2; 7 bases agree with TRBD1. The germline CDR1 and CDR2 sequences are MNHNY and SVGAGI (reference sequence). The junction had 14 bases not matched to a gene; V was cut back by 7 bases and J by 12 bases. The CDR3 loop spans 13 amino acids. The CDR3: CASTQGQESGHTF. CDR3 bases: TGTGCCAGCACCCAAGGACAGGAGTCAGGCCACACCTTC.

This clone was detected a few times. The rearrangement joins TRBV2 to TRBJ1-3; 7 nucleotides line up with TRBD1. This CDR3 spans 15 amino acids. The germline V gene encodes CDR1 SNHLY and CDR2 FYNNEI. The V segment lost 3 bases and the J segment 3 bases; nucleotides outside the gene matches: 5. CDR3 sequence reads: CASSDSGTVGNTIYF. CDR3 in DNA: TGTGCCAGCAGTGACTCGGGGACAGTTGGAAACACCATATATTTT.

There are a few counts of this clone. CDR3 nucleotide sequence: TGTGCCAGCAGTGAACGTTGGGGGCAGGGGGACTATGGCTACACCTTC. This translates into CASSERWGQGDYGYTF. This chain links TRBV6-1 with TRBJ1-2; 7 nucleotides agree with TRBD1. Germline-derived CDR1 and CDR2 are MNHNS and SASEGT. The CDR3 has 16 amino acids. With V trimmed by 2 bases and J by 3 bases, 9 bases remained unmatched.